This is a list of T cell receptor beta chains from one sample in a study of blood T cell repertoires in COVID-19. Sequenced by immunoSEQ multiplex PCR; TCRdb stores in-frame clones only, minus some. The data hold around 150,000 clones, with 85% observed a single time. Sequenced material: peripheral blood. Source of these receptors: a human donor with acute or convalescent COVID-19. The donor label of this sample is uncertain. The CDR3 runs from the conserved cysteine through the conserved F or W. The order of the fields is V gene, J gene, clone size, CDR3 length, D gene, CDR3 DNA, CDR3 protein. D genes are given only for firm matches. Size is stated for part of the rows, as once, few or many counts, or as a class when the clone is expanded.

TRBV6-1,TRBJ2-3,NA,14,NA,TGTGCCAGCAGTGAAGGGGCGTTCACAGATACGCAGTATTTT,CASSEGAFTDTQYF
TRBV5-8,TRBJ1-1,NA,12,NA,TGTGCCAGCAGCTTGGCCCGTGCGGATGCTTTCTTT,CASSLARADAFF
TRBV15,TRBJ1-2,few,14,NA,TGTGCCACCAGCAGTAGTCCGACTGCTGGTGGCTACACCTTC,CATSSSPTAGGYTF
TRBV6-4,TRBJ2-7,NA,12,TRBD2,TGTGCCAGCCGGGGGGGGTCTTACGAGCAGTACTTC,CASRGGSYEQYF
TRBV7-2,TRBJ2-3,NA,16,NA,TGTGCCAGCAGCTTAGATCTAGCGAGGACGGAGGATACGCAGTATTTT,CASSLDLARTEDTQYF
TRBV10-3,TRBJ1-3,NA,16,TRBD1,TGTGCCATCAGAGCCGGGACAGCCCGCTCTGGAAACACCATATATTTT,CAIRAGTARSGNTIYF
TRBV7-9,TRBJ2-7,once,15,TRBD1,TGTGCCAGCAGCTTAACTGGGACAGGGGGCCGGGAGCAGTACTTC,CASSLTGTGGREQYF
TRBV19,TRBJ1-3,NA,13,TRBD1,TGTGCCAGTTCCCGGGACAGGGAAAACACCATATATTTT,CASSRDRENTIYF
TRBV24-1,TRBJ1-6,many,15,TRBD1,TGTGCCACCAGTGACCCGGACAGGAGAAATTCACCCCTCCACTTT,CATSDPDRRNSPLHF
TRBV27,TRBJ1-3,NA,15,NA,TGTGCCAGCAGTTCGGACTTATACTCTGGAAACACCATATATTTT,CASSSDLYSGNTIYF
TRBV14,TRBJ2-7,NA,14,NA,TGTGCCAGCAGCCAAGATCTCCTTCCTAACGGGCAGTACTTC,CASSQDLLPNGQYF
TRBV10-3,TRBJ2-2,NA,13,NA,TGTGCCATCAAGGACAGCTCCGCCGGGGAGCTGTTTTTT,CAIKDSSAGELFF
TRBV27,TRBJ2-2,NA,14,NA,TGTGCCATCCGGAGCAGCCTCCACACCGGGGAGCTGTTTTTT,CAIRSSLHTGELFF
TRBV3-1/TRBV3-2,TRBJ1-2,NA,14,NA,TGTGCCAGCAGCTTGCGGGGGTCGAACTATGGCTACACCTTC,CASSLRGSNYGYTF
TRBV3-1/TRBV3-2,TRBJ2-1,NA,15,TRBD1,TGTGCCAGCAGCCAAATGGGACAGGGATACAATGAGCAGTTCTTC,CASSQMGQGYNEQFF
TRBV19,TRBJ2-1,once,15,TRBD2,TGTGCCAGTAAGGTTGAGAAGCGGGGGGGCAATGAGCAGTTCTTC,CASKVEKRGGNEQFF
TRBV7-9,TRBJ2-5,NA,13,NA,TGTGCCAGCAGCTTGACAACTTCGGAGACCCAGTACTTC,CASSLTTSETQYF
TRBV27,TRBJ2-2,NA,14,TRBD1,TGTGCCATAGGACAGGGGGCTTACACCGGGGAGCTGTTTTTT,CAIGQGAYTGELFF
TRBV10-2,TRBJ1-3,NA,15,NA,TGCGCCAGCAGTGATCGGGGTAGCTCTGGAAACACCATATATTTT,CASSDRGSSGNTIYF
TRBV5-1,TRBJ2-1,NA,14,NA,TGCGCCAGCAGCTTTCCAGGGCCCCACAATGAGCAGTTCTTC,CASSFPGPHNEQFF
TRBV19,TRBJ1-2,few,14,TRBD1,TGTGCCAGTAGTAGGACAGGGGAAAACTATGGCTACACCTTC,CASSRTGENYGYTF
TRBV3-1/TRBV3-2,TRBJ1-6,NA,16,NA,TGTGCCAGCAGCCAGGGGGGAAGCCCGTCCTTTTCACCCCTCCACTTT,CASSQGGSPSFSPLHF
TRBV6-7,TRBJ1-2,NA,14,NA,TGTGCCAGCAGCCTCCGCGGGGCGTCGGGTGGCTACACCTTC,CASSLRGASGGYTF
TRBV20-1,TRBJ2-1,NA,17,TRBD2,TGCAGTGCTAGTAAGGGGCCGGTAGCGGGGGGTTACAATGAGCAGTTCTTC,CSASKGPVAGGYNEQFF
TRBV4-1,TRBJ1-2,NA,12,TRBD1,TGCGCCAGCAGCCATACAGGGGGGGGCTACACCTTC,CASSHTGGGYTF
TRBV7-2,TRBJ1-2,NA,15,TRBD1,TGTGCCAGCAGCTTTGAAGGACAGGGTGTAGGGGGCTACACCTTC,CASSFEGQGVGGYTF
TRBV7-9,TRBJ2-2,NA,15,NA,TGTGCCAGCAGCTTCGACAGCTCGAACACCGGGGAGCTGTTTTTT,CASSFDSSNTGELFF
TRBV28,TRBJ1-5,NA,12,NA,TGTGCCAGCAGTTTGTCGGGTCAGCCCCAGCATTTT,CASSLSGQPQHF
TRBV5-6,TRBJ2-1,NA,18,TRBD2,TGTGCCAGCAGCTTACTTCTAGCGGGGGGGCTGGCCTACAATGAGCAGTTCTTC,CASSLLLAGGLAYNEQFF
TRBV24-1,TRBJ1-2,NA,13,NA,TGTGCCACCAGTCAGAAGGGGGACTATGGCTACACCTTC,CATSQKGDYGYTF
TRBV28,TRBJ1-6,once,15,TRBD1,TGTGCCAGCAGTACGACAGGGACGAACGGGTCACCCCTCCACTTT,CASSTTGTNGSPLHF
TRBV7-2,TRBJ2-3,NA,17,NA,TGTGCCAGCAGCCCAGGTGTTAGGGGGGGTGGCACAGATACGCAGTATTTT,CASSPGVRGGGTDTQYF
TRBV7-8,TRBJ1-5,NA,18,TRBD1,TGTGCCAGCAGCCCTCGGGAGGGGGCAGGGGAAAGGAATCAGCCCCAGCATTTT,CASSPREGAGERNQPQHF
TRBV3-1/TRBV3-2,TRBJ1-2,NA,15,TRBD1,TGTGCCAGCAGCCACGGACAGGCCGGTAACTATGGCTACACCTTC,CASSHGQAGNYGYTF
TRBV19,TRBJ1-6,NA,12,NA,TGTGCCAGTAGTGACAGGAATTCACCCCTCCACTTT,CASSDRNSPLHF
TRBV15,TRBJ2-2,NA,16,NA,TGTGCCACCAGGACTCTACACCTAGGTTCCGCCGGGGAGCTGTTTTTT,CATRTLHLGSAGELFF
TRBV4-3,TRBJ2-1,NA,16,NA,TGCGCCAGCAGCCAAGTAAAGCACCCTTTATACAATGAGCAGTTCTTC,CASSQVKHPLYNEQFF
TRBV18,TRBJ1-5,once,14,TRBD1,TGTGCCAGCTCTTACACAGGGGAGCGCCAGCCCCAGCATTTT,CASSYTGERQPQHF
TRBV2,TRBJ1-6,NA,15,TRBD1,TGTGCCACCCTAACCGGGACAGTCTATAATTCACCCCTCCACTTT,CATLTGTVYNSPLHF
TRBV6-2/TRBV6-3,TRBJ1-1,NA,19,TRBD1,TGTGCCAGCAGTTATGAAGGCGACCCCGCCGGGACAGTGAACACTGAAGCTTTCTTT,CASSYEGDPAGTVNTEAFF
TRBV19,TRBJ1-1,NA,13,NA,TGTGCCAGTAGTACCACAGTGAACACTGAAGCTTTCTTT,CASSTTVNTEAFF
TRBV6-5,TRBJ1-1,NA,13,NA,TGTGCCAGCAGTTATCCGCCGGCGGGGAGGGCTTTCTTT,CASSYPPAGRAFF
TRBV7-9,TRBJ1-4,NA,13,NA,TGTGCAAGCGGCGGGGTTGTTAATGAAAAACTGTTTTTT,CASGGVVNEKLFF
TRBV28,TRBJ2-1,few,16,TRBD2,TGTGCCAGCAGTTTATTAGGCGGGGGGGCCTACAATGAGCAGTTCTTC,CASSLLGGGAYNEQFF
TRBV19,TRBJ1-1,NA,15,TRBD1,TGTGCCAGTAGTATCCAGACAGGGGGCATCACTGAAGCTTTCTTT,CASSIQTGGITEAFF
TRBV3-1/TRBV3-2,TRBJ2-3,NA,16,NA,TGTGCCAGCAGCCAAGAGGTGGGCCGGCCCACAGATACGCAGTATTTT,CASSQEVGRPTDTQYF
TRBV9,TRBJ2-5,NA,16,TRBD2,TGTGCCAGCAGCGTAGGTGCCCAGCGGGGGCAAGAGACCCAGTACTTC,CASSVGAQRGQETQYF
TRBV11-2,TRBJ1-2,NA,17,NA,TGTGCCAGCAGCTTGGTGGGGGAGGCGACAAGGAGCTATGGCTACACCTTC,CASSLVGEATRSYGYTF
TRBV6-5,TRBJ2-1,few,15,NA,TGTGCCAGCAGGGGCCAGGGATACACCTACAATGAGCAGTTCTTC,CASRGQGYTYNEQFF
TRBV15,TRBJ1-2,NA,15,TRBD1,TGTGCCACCAGCGGTAGACAGGGGATGAACTATGGCTACACCTTC,CATSGRQGMNYGYTF
TRBV7-2,TRBJ2-7,NA,16,NA,TGTGCCAGCAGCTTGGGTGGGAGTTCTGGAACCTACGAGCAGTACTTC,CASSLGGSSGTYEQYF
TRBV7-2,TRBJ1-3,NA,16,NA,TGTGCCAGCAGCCCCCGAGCAGGAGGCTCTGGAAACACCATATATTTT,CASSPRAGGSGNTIYF
TRBV7-2,TRBJ2-7,NA,15,NA,TGTGCCAGCAGCCAACCCGGCGGGCGCATTGAAGAGCAGTACTTC,CASSQPGGRIEEQYF
TRBV18,TRBJ1-5,once,13,NA,TGTGCCAGCTCGGACGGGAGGGATCAGCCCCAGCATTTT,CASSDGRDQPQHF
TRBV11-2,TRBJ1-5,NA,18,TRBD1,TGTGCCAGCAGCTTAGGGGGGACAGGGAATAGGGGCAATCAGCCCCAGCATTTT,CASSLGGTGNRGNQPQHF
TRBV30,TRBJ1-1,NA,13,NA,TGTGCCTGGAGTGTACGAGGAAACACTGAAGCTTTCTTT,CAWSVRGNTEAFF
TRBV27,TRBJ2-2,NA,14,NA,TGTGCCAGCAGTTTCCAGGGGGGCACCGGGGAGCTGTTTTTT,CASSFQGGTGELFF
TRBV2,TRBJ2-1,NA,15,TRBD2,TGTGCCAGCACTGGAGCGGGAGACATTAACAATGAGCAGTTCTTC,CASTGAGDINNEQFF
TRBV6-5,TRBJ1-5,once,16,NA,TGTGCCAGCAGTTACCGGGACTCCCCCGCCAATCAGCCCCAGCATTTT,CASSYRDSPANQPQHF